The TCR beta chain under discussion was sequenced for a study of T cell clonotyping in hematopoietic cell transplantation. The study's findings and limits: CD4 and CD8 repertoire contributions could not be separated without sorting.

Notes on this clone: Its matching antigen is unknown.

Sequencing used immunoSEQ multiplex PCR; TCRdb keeps in-frame clones, though not all of them. This sample has over 6,500 clones, with approximately 96% found just once. The source of this sequence is a male patient in his thirties or forties who had an allogeneic stem cell transplant from a related donor, so the T cells may come from the graft donor. Some clones in this sample may be carry-over from other donors' samples. Sample: PBMCs, taken 30 days after allogeneic stem cell transplant.

CDR3 nucleotides: TGTGCCAGCAGCCTCGGGGACAGAAGAAACTATGGCTACACCTTC. Encoded protein: CASSLGDRRNYGYTF. V usage is TRBV7-3 and J usage is TRBJ1-2, with 7 bases fitting TRBD1. Germline V lookup: CDR1 SGHTA, CDR2 FQGTGA. V was pared by 5 bases and J by 2 bases, with 8 bases of the junction left unmatched. The length of the CDR3 is 15 residues.